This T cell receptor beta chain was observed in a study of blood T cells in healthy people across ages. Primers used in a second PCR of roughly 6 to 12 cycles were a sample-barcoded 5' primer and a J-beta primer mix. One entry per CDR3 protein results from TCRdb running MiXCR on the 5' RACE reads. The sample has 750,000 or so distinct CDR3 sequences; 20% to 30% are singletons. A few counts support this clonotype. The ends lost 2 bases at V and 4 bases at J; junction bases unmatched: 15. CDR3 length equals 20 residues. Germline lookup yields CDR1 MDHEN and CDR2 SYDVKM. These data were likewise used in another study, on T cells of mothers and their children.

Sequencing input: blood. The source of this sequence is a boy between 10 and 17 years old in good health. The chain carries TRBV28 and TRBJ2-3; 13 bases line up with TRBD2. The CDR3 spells CASSLSSPGLAGKGPDTQYF. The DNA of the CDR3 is TGTGCCAGCAGTTTAAGTAGCCCGGGACTAGCGGGAAAGGGACCAGATACGCAGTATTTT.